Below, 4 T cell receptor beta chains from the same sample are listed, as sequenced in a study of blood T cell repertoires in COVID-19. Assay used: immunoSEQ multiplex PCR; TCRdb lists only in-frame clones, some missing. The sample has roughly 290,000 clones, 85% to 90% seen once. Sequencing used peripheral blood. The source of these receptors is a man between 25 and 39 years old with acute or convalescent COVID-19.

This clone appeared a single time. The CDR3 protein is CASNPGGGRFHEQYF. CDR3 DNA: TGTGCCAGCAATCCAGGTGGAGGCCGGTTCCACGAGCAGTACTTC. The V and J genes are TRBV28 and TRBJ2-7; TRBD2 is a possible D gene (5 bases). The ends were cut back, 7 bases at V and 5 bases at J, with 21 bases in the middle. Germline V CDR1 and CDR2: MDHEN, SYDVKM. This CDR3 is 15 amino acids long.

This clone was recorded once. The chain has TRBV15 and TRBJ2-7, with 12 bases matching TRBD2. Germline CDR1 is LNHNV and CDR2 is YYDKDF (reference sequence). V dropped 1 base and J dropped 3; count of bases not matched to a gene: 4. This CDR3 region has 16 residues. This chain's CDR3 is CATSRVLAGGLYEQYF. CDR3 sequence (DNA): TGTGCCACCAGCAGAGTGCTAGCGGGAGGGCTCTACGAGCAGTACTTC.

As to this clone: Distinct nucleotide sequences in the sample also encode this CDR3. The chain has TRBV6-5 and TRBJ2-7; D gene ambiguous. CDR3 length equals 12 residues. The V and J ends lost 6 bases and 0 bases respectively, with 6 bases between them. Germline lookup yields CDR1 MNHEY and CDR2 SVGAGI. The CDR3 DNA is TGTGCCAGCAGAAGTAGCTCCTACGAGCAGTACTTC. Protein: CASRSSSYEQYF.

The chain uses TRBV28 and TRBJ1-5, with D unresolved. Germline values: CDR1 MDHEN, CDR2 SYDVKM. This CDR3 contains 16 residues. V was clipped by 3 bases and J by 3 bases, with 15 bases between them. CDR3 sequence reads: CASSFARERVNQPQHF. The CDR3 bases are TGTGCCAGCAGTTTTGCCCGGGAGCGGGTCAATCAGCCCCAGCATTTT.